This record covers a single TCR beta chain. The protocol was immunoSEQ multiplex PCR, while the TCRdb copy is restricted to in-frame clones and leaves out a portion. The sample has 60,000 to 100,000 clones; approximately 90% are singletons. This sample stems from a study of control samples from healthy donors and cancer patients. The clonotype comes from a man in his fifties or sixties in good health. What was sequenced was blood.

CDR3 nucleotide sequence: TGTGCCACCAAATCGACAGGGGCGAACACTGAAGCTTTCTTT. This translates into CATKSTGANTEAFF. The genes are TRBV24-1 and TRBJ1-1; 8 bases match TRBD1. The V segment lost 8 bases and the J segment 1 base; nucleotides outside the gene matches: 5. Germline V gene data show CDR1 as KGHDR and CDR2 as SFDVKD. This CDR3 has 14 amino acids.